A single sample gave rise to the 26 T cell receptor beta chains below, sequenced in a study of T cells in Graves' hyperthyroidism and ophthalmopathy. Template material for amplifying TCR beta CDR3 regions consisted of RNA transcripts. When the TCR CDR3 underwent first-round RT-PCR, the HTBI primer set was used. TCRdb re-called the multiplex PCR reads through MiXCR, storing one row per CDR3 protein. The sample consists of roughly 500,000 distinct CDR3 sequences, about 20% of them appearing once. The sequenced material came from blood. Source of these receptors: a woman in her 70s with Graves' ophthalmopathy.

The chain is built from TRBV5-4 and TRBJ1-2; possible D gene TRBD1, 6 bases. The germline V and J ends were trimmed by 3 bases and 4 bases, with 13 bases remaining between them. Germline CDR1 SGHNT, CDR2 YYREEE (reference sequence). The CDR3 covers 14 residues. CDR3 bases: TGTGCCAGCAGCTCCCAGGGGTTGATCTATGGCTACACCTTC. Its protein product is CASSSQGLIYGYTF.

This chain connects TRBV10-3 to TRBJ1-1; D not resolved. This CDR3 region has 13 residues. The V end was cut by 7 bases, the J end by 4 bases, with 13 bases between. CDR1 is ENHRY, CDR2 SYGVKD, per germline. CDR3 amino acids: CAITNGGVTEAFF. The DNA of the CDR3 is TGTGCCATCACCAACGGAGGTGTCACTGAAGCTTTCTTT.

Ten or more counts support this clonotype. This chain connects TRBV7-9 to TRBJ2-1; TRBD1 agrees at 9 bases. With V trimmed by 4 bases and J by 10 bases, 11 bases remained unmatched. Germline loops: CDR1 SEHNR, CDR2 FQNEAQ (reference sequence). The CDR3 totals 15 residues. The DNA of the CDR3 is TGTGCCAGCAGCTCCCGATGGACAGGGGTAGACGAGCAGTTCTTC. The encoded protein is CASSSRWTGVDEQFF.

The J gene is TRBJ2-1, the V gene TRBV5-1, with 8 bases fitting TRBD2. The CDR3 consists of 16 residues. Trimming at V came to 4 bases and at J to 3 bases, leaving 9 bases not matched to a gene. Germline assignment: CDR1 SGHRS and CDR2 YFSETQ. The CDR3 nucleotides are TGCGCCAGCAGCCCGATGACTAGCGCGTACTACAATGAGCAGTTCTTC. Its protein is CASSPMTSAYYNEQFF.

This clonotype was picked up many times. This sequence joins TRBV12-3 or TRBV12-4 and TRBJ2-7, with TRBD1 matching 9 bases. This CDR3 is built from 14 residues. Trimming at V came to 6 bases and at J to 5 bases, leaving 8 bases not matched to a gene. CDR3 protein: CASSRIGTGNEQYF. CDR3 DNA: TGTGCCAGCAGCCGAATCGGGACAGGGAACGAGCAGTACTTC.

This clonotype was seen ten or more times. The CDR3, as DNA: TGTGCCAGCAACTCGGGACAGGGTTCGGACGAGCAGTACTTC. Translation gives CASNSGQGSDEQYF. The chain carries TRBV6-2 or TRBV6-3 and TRBJ2-7; 9 nucleotides agree with TRBD1. The CDR3 length is 14 residues. CDR1 is MNHEY and CDR2 is SVGEGT in the germline V gene. Unmatched junction bases numbered 9, after V lost 7 bases and J lost 5 bases.

This clonotype was seen only a few times. The chain joins TRBV6-1 to TRBJ1-5, with D unresolved. V shed 2 bases and J shed 0 bases, with 2 bases lying between them. This CDR3 region has 13 residues. Germline loops: CDR1 MNHNS, CDR2 SASEGT. In nucleotides, the CDR3 is TGTGCCAGCAGTGAACATAGCAATCAGCCCCAGCATTTT. Its protein product is CASSEHSNQPQHF.

This clonotype has ten or more counts. V gene TRBV5-1 combines with J gene TRBJ2-7, with 7 bases identical to TRBD1. Germline V CDR1 and CDR2: SGHRS, YFSETQ. The CDR3 extends over 14 amino acids. The J segment lost 4 bases and the V segment lost 3 bases, leaving 7 bases of the junction unmatched. The CDR3 loop is CASSWTGQGYEQYF. CDR3 DNA sequence: TGCGCCAGCAGCTGGACAGGCCAGGGTTACGAGCAGTACTTC.

The chain is built from TRBV7-2 and TRBJ1-1; the D is unclear. Germline CDR1 and CDR2: SGHTA and FQGNSA. There are 16 residues in the CDR3. V was shortened by 1 base and J by 0 bases, with 12 bases between the two germline ends. The CDR3 reads CASSLGGPRVNTEAFF. In DNA, the CDR3 is TGTGCCAGCAGCTTAGGTGGCCCCAGAGTGAACACTGAAGCTTTCTTT.

The rearrangement joins TRBV11-3 to TRBJ2-3; maybe TRBD2 (6 bases). CDR1 SGHNT and CDR2 YENEEA come from the germline V gene. The V gene lost 8 bases and the J gene lost 7 bases, with 22 bases spanning the gap. The CDR3 has 15 amino acids. The CDR3 DNA reads TGTGCCAGCTCCCCTTCGGGGCGGGCGGGATATACGCAGTATTTT. It specifies CASSPSGRAGYTQYF.

The rearrangement links TRBV7-9 to TRBJ1-1; D not resolved. CDR3 length: 15 residues. Trimming shortened V by 8 bases and J by 1 base, and 17 bases separated the two germline ends. In germline, CDR1 is SEHNR, CDR2 FQNEAQ (reference sequence). CDR3 in amino acids: CASGKGGTTNTEAFF. DNA for the CDR3: TGTGCCAGCGGGAAGGGCGGAACGACGAACACTGAAGCTTTCTTT.

This clonotype was seen more than once but under ten times. V and J are TRBV2 and TRBJ2-2; 7 nucleotides line up with TRBD2. Per the germline V gene, CDR1 is SNHLY and CDR2 is FYNNEI. V gave up 6 bases and J gave up 10 bases; unmatched junction bases: 2. CDR3 size: 11 residues. CDR3 DNA: TGTGCCAGCAGGGGGGGGACGGAGCTGTTTTTT. It specifies CASRGGTELFF.

This clonotype occurred a few times. A much bigger clone sits one base away, suggesting this may be a read error. The J gene is TRBJ2-7, the V gene TRBV3-1; 9 bases line up with TRBD2. CDR1 and CDR2 from the germline V gene are LGHDT and YNNKEL (reference sequence). J gave up 9 bases and V 1 base, and 7 bases lay outside the gene matches. The CDR3 runs to 14 residues. This chain's CDR3 is CASSQVTSGLGQYF. CDR3 nucleotides: TGTGCCAGCAGCCAAGTGACTAGCGGTCTTGGGCAGTACTTC.

The chain is built from TRBV3-1 and TRBJ2-1; unclear D gene. Germline assignment: CDR1 LGHDT and CDR2 YNNKEL (reference sequence). V was clipped by 1 base and J by 2 bases, with 9 bases between them. The CDR3 contains 15 residues. CDR3 sequence: CASSQGVVPYNEQFF. The DNA of the CDR3 is TGTGCCAGCAGCCAAGGGGTAGTGCCCTACAATGAGCAGTTCTTC.

The chain combines TRBV6-1 with TRBJ2-5, with D uncertain. Trimming shortened V by 1 base and J by 14 bases, and 8 bases separated the two germline ends. This CDR3 is 10 amino acids long. CDR1 is MNHNS, CDR2 SASEGT, per germline. CDR3 loop: CASSEVRFYF. CDR3 DNA sequence: TGTGCCAGCAGTGAAGTACGATTCTACTTC.

The genes are TRBV28 and TRBJ1-3; 10 nucleotides line up with TRBD1. The CDR3 length is 17 residues. Germline CDR1 reads MDHEN; CDR2 reads SYDVKM. The ends lost 4 bases at V and 0 bases at J; junction bases unmatched: 6. CDR3 nucleotide sequence: TGTGCCAGCAGTTATTGGGACAGGGGCCTCTCTGGAAACACCATATATTTT. Its protein is CASSYWDRGLSGNTIYF.

This clonotype was seen at least ten times. This chain uses TRBV29-1 with TRBJ2-5; 7 nucleotides line up with TRBD2. V lost 6 bases, J lost 5 bases, and 12 bases stayed unmatched. The CDR3 length is 14 residues. Germline CDR1 reads SQVTM; CDR2 reads ANQGSEA. Here the CDR3 DNA reads TGCAGCGTCAATATTTGGGGGGGGAAGGAGACCCAGTACTTC. Translating it yields CSVNIWGGKETQYF.

This chain uses TRBV29-1 with TRBJ2-2; D is ambiguous. CDR1 and CDR2 (germline): SQVTM, ANQGSEA. The ends were cut back, 7 bases at V and 6 bases at J, with 9 bases in the middle. This CDR3 has 11 residues. In DNA form, the CDR3 reads TGCAGCGCCACTAATCCCGGGGAGCTGTTTTTT. Its translation is CSATNPGELFF.

This sequence joins TRBV24-1 and TRBJ2-3; D may be TRBD1 (7 bases). V was clipped by 7 bases and J by 2 bases, with 12 bases between them. Germline assignment: CDR1 KGHDR and CDR2 SFDVKD. The CDR3 loop spans 14 amino acids. The CDR3 DNA follows: TGTGCCACCAGGGGGGGACAGCCCACAGATACGCAGTATTTT. Translation gives CATRGGQPTDTQYF.

This rearrangement joins TRBV7-9 to TRBJ1-5; tentatively, D is TRBD1 (5 bases). The V end was cut by 0 bases, the J end by 3 bases, with 9 bases between. The CDR3 totals 15 residues. Germline loops: CDR1 SEHNR, CDR2 FQNEAQ (reference sequence). In DNA form, the CDR3 reads TGTGCCAGCAGCTTAGCGAGGGGACCCAATCAGCCCCAGCATTTT. Protein: CASSLARGPNQPQHF.

In this sample, this clonotype turned up a few times. The chain has TRBV6-2 or TRBV6-3 and TRBJ2-7; 8 bases agree with TRBD1. The CDR3 extends over 16 amino acids. CDR1 is MNHEY, CDR2 SVGEGT, per germline. After removal of 4 bases from V and 0 bases from J, the junction contained 8 bases not matched to a gene. The CDR3 coding sequence is TGTGCCAGCAGTTTTTTCCCGGGACAGGACTCCTACGAGCAGTACTTC. It translates to CASSFFPGQDSYEQYF.

The sample holds a few counts of this clonotype. This chain uses TRBV20-1 with TRBJ2-7, with a tentative D call TRBD2 (6 bases). V lost 6 bases, J lost 2 bases, and 14 bases lay in between. Germline V gene data show CDR1 as DFQATT and CDR2 as SNEGSKA (reference sequence). This CDR3 is built from 13 residues. The CDR3 DNA sequence: TGCAGTGCCGATCGGGGGAGCCCCTACGAGCAGTACTTC. Amino acid sequence: CSADRGSPYEQYF.

This clonotype was found a few times. V usage is TRBV5-1 and J usage is TRBJ2-2; TRBD2 matches at 13 bases. The CDR3 consists of 15 residues. Germline values: CDR1 SGHRS, CDR2 YFSETQ. V lost 3 bases to trimming and J lost 7 bases; unmatched junction nucleotides: 3. CDR3: CASSWTSGSFGELFF. Written as DNA, the CDR3 is TGCGCCAGCAGCTGGACTAGCGGGAGCTTCGGGGAGCTGTTTTTT.

This clonotype was seen only a few times. The chain carries TRBV5-1 and TRBJ2-3; 13 nucleotides align to TRBD2. The ends lost 0 bases at V and 2 bases at J; junction bases unmatched: 3. Per the germline V gene, CDR1 is SGHRS and CDR2 is YFSETQ. The CDR3 sequence is 17 residues long. CDR3 bases: TGCGCCAGCAGCTTGGTTGGGACTAGCGGGGACACAGATACGCAGTATTTT. Translating gives CASSLVGTSGDTDTQYF.

This CDR3 reads CASRGGDRTEAFF. The CDR3 nucleotides read TGTGCCAGCAGAGGGGGGGATCGGACTGAAGCTTTCTTT. The chain employs TRBV7-9 and TRBJ1-1; weak D call: TRBD1 (6 bases). Germline V lookup: CDR1 SEHNR, CDR2 FQNEAQ (reference sequence). CDR3 size: 13 residues. V lost 6 bases to trimming and J lost 5 bases, with 13 bases between them.

This chain connects TRBV5-1 to TRBJ1-6; possible D gene TRBD1, 6 bases. This CDR3 is 14 amino acids long. The germline V gene encodes CDR1 SGHRS and CDR2 YFSETQ. V was pared by 4 bases and J by 12 bases, with 17 bases between. CDR3: CASSGDIRSQPLHF. DNA for the CDR3: TGCGCCAGCAGCGGGGACATTAGATCCCAACCCCTCCACTTT.